The 25 T cell receptor beta chains below were found in one sample sequenced in a study of control samples from healthy donors and cancer patients. The assay was immunoSEQ multiplex PCR, and TCRdb's table has in-frame clones only and misses some. The sample records some 15,000 clones, 85% to 95% being singletons. Material: PBMCs. These receptors all stem from an older man with lung cancer.

The chain recombines TRBV15 with TRBJ1-3, with TRBD1 matching over 7 bases. Germline V lookup: CDR1 LNHNV, CDR2 YYDKDF (reference sequence). This CDR3 comprises 17 residues. J was trimmed by 2 bases and V by 1 base; bases with no gene match: 8. The CDR3 reads CATSRGTSGTAGNTIYF. The DNA for the CDR3 is TGTGCCACCAGCAGAGGAACCTCCGGGACAGCTGGAAACACCATATATTTT. The full variable domain, with the rest looked up from reference TRBV15 and TRBJ1-3, is DAMVIQNPRYQVTQFGKPVTLSCSQTLNHNVMYWYQQKSSQAPKLLFHYYDKDFNNEADTPDNFQSRRPNTSFCFLDIRSPGLGDTAMYLCATSRGTSGTAGNTIYFGEGSWLTVV.

This clone showed up just once. The chain recombines TRBV25-1 with TRBJ1-6, with 7 bases fitting TRBD1. This CDR3 has 15 amino acids. Germline CDR1 reads MGHDK; CDR2 reads SYGVNS. The junction had 9 bases not matched to a gene; V was cut back by 6 bases and J by 7 bases. DNA for the CDR3: TGTGCCAGCAGGCCGAACCGGGACAGCAATTCACCCCTCCACTTT. Translation: CASRPNRDSNSPLHF. The full variable domain, rest sourced from reference TRBV25-1 and TRBJ1-6, is EADIYQTPRYLVIGTGKKITLECSQTMGHDKMYWYQQDPGMELHLIHYSYGVNSTEKGDLSSESTVSRIRTEHFPLTLESARPSHTSQYLCASRPNRDSNSPLHFGNGTRLTVT.

The chain recombines TRBV12-2 with TRBJ2-7; the table's D gene call, TRBD2, was not cross checked with the DNA. TRBV12-2 corresponds to a pseudogene. This CDR3 spans 15 amino acids. Here the CDR3 reads CASRLVGGRPYEQYV. The CDR3, as DNA: TGTGCAAGTCGCTTAGTGGGGGGGCGCCCCTACGAGCAGTACGTC.

The chain carries TRBV7-2 and TRBJ1-2, with 8 bases lining up with TRBD1. J gave up 5 bases and V 4 bases, and 9 bases lay outside the gene matches. This CDR3 is built from 15 residues. The germline CDR1 and CDR2 sequences are SGHTA and FQGNSA. The CDR3 nucleotides read TGTGCCAGCAGCTCCTCAGGGGGCTTTTCGTATGGCTACACCTTC. This sequence encodes CASSSSGGFSYGYTF.

This chain uses TRBV14 with TRBJ2-5; TRBD1 agrees at 7 bases. Germline V gives CDR1 SGHDN, CDR2 FVKESK. The V segment lost 4 bases and the J segment 5 bases; nucleotides outside the gene matches: 7. This CDR3 has 14 residues. CDR3 sequence: CASSLRQGGETQYF. CDR3 coding DNA: TGTGCCAGCAGCCTCCGACAGGGCGGGGAGACCCAGTACTTC.

This clone was seen only once. The rearrangement uses TRBV6-2 or TRBV6-3 and TRBJ1-1, with D hard to call. The V gene lost 6 bases and the J gene lost 1 base, with 9 bases spanning the gap. Per the germline V gene, CDR1 is MNHEY and CDR2 is SVGEGT. The CDR3 has 13 residues. Here the CDR3 DNA reads TGTGCCAGCAGCCCGACCGAGAACACTGAAGCTTTCTTT. Amino acid sequence: CASSPTENTEAFF.

The V gene is TRBV2, the J gene TRBJ1-1; tentative D call: TRBD1 (5 bases). Trimming left V 4 bases short and J 1 base short, with 7 bases between. Germline CDR1 and CDR2: SNHLY and FYNNEI. This CDR3 has 13 residues. The chain's CDR3 is CASSGQPNTEAFF. CDR3 nucleotides: TGTGCCAGCAGTGGACAGCCGAACACTGAAGCTTTCTTT.

V and J are TRBV24-1 and TRBJ2-6, with unresolved D. With 4 bases removed from V and 4 bases from J, the gap between germline ends came to 13 bases. The CDR3 is 16 amino acids. Germline-derived CDR1 and CDR2 are KGHDR and SFDVKD. The CDR3 coding sequence is TGTGCCACCAGTGACCCACGGGCAGGCGGGGCCAACGTCCTGACTTTC. It codes for CATSDPRAGGANVLTF.

The rearrangement joins TRBV19 to TRBJ1-2; D perhaps matches TRBD1 (5 bases). Trimming removed 6 bases from V and 4 bases from J, with 12 bases in between. The CDR3 loop spans 13 amino acids. From germline, CDR1 is LNHDA and CDR2 SQIVND (reference sequence). The CDR3 is CASRTTELYGYTF. In nucleotides, the CDR3 is TGTGCCAGTAGAACGACAGAACTCTATGGCTACACCTTC.

The chain is built from TRBV3-1 (or the pseudogene TRBV3-2) and TRBJ1-6; no definite D call. The CDR3 length is 15 residues. Looked up from germline, CDR1 is LGHDT and CDR2 is YNNKEL (reference sequence). V dropped 1 base and J dropped 9 bases, with 13 bases sitting between them. This chain's CDR3 is CASSQGTWRGSPLHF. The CDR3 DNA sequence: TGTGCCAGCAGCCAAGGAACCTGGCGGGGTTCACCCCTCCACTTT.

V and J are TRBV3-1 (or the pseudogene TRBV3-2) and TRBJ2-6; 7 nucleotides line up with TRBD1. Germline V gene sequence: CDR1 LGHDT, CDR2 YNNKEL (reference sequence). After removal of 1 base from V and 0 bases from J, the junction contained 6 bases not matched to a gene. CDR3 length equals 18 residues. The CDR3 is CASSQGGTANSGANVLTF. The CDR3 DNA follows: TGTGCCAGCAGCCAAGGGGGGACAGCGAACTCTGGGGCCAACGTCCTGACTTTC.

The gene calls are TRBV20-1 and TRBJ2-3; TRBD1 matches at 7 bases. CDR1 DFQATT and CDR2 SNEGSKA come from the germline V gene (reference sequence). The ends lost 6 bases at V and 0 bases at J; junction bases unmatched: 12. The CDR3 spans 16 residues. The CDR3 bases are TGCAGTGCAAGTAACAGGGGTAACCCTAGCACAGATACGCAGTATTTT. This sequence encodes CSASNRGNPSTDTQYF.

The V gene is TRBV6-5, the J gene TRBJ1-3, with D unresolved. Germline V gene sequence: CDR1 MNHEY, CDR2 SVGAGI. The V gene lost 6 bases and the J gene lost 0 bases, with 9 bases spanning the gap. The CDR3 spans 14 residues. CDR3 DNA: TGTGCCAGCAGAGGACGAATCTCTGGAAACACCATATATTTT. Protein: CASRGRISGNTIYF.

The V and J genes are TRBV6-5 and TRBJ1-2; possible D gene TRBD1, 5 bases. Germline loops: CDR1 MNHEY, CDR2 SVGAGI. Trimming took 4 bases from V and 0 from J, leaving 12 bases between them. CDR3 length equals 15 residues. CDR3 in DNA: TGTGCCAGCAGTTCGGAGGGACTAGCTAACTATGGCTACACCTTC. Amino acid sequence: CASSSEGLANYGYTF.

The table lists this clone with a count of one. CDR3 bases: TGCGCCAGCAGTGAGAGAGGGGGCCGAGATACGCAGTATTTT. Protein: CASSERGGRDTQYF. The gene calls are TRBV10-2 and TRBJ2-3; 7 bases fit TRBD1. CDR1 and CDR2 from the germline V gene are WSHSY and SAAADI. There are 14 residues in the CDR3. Trimming took 2 bases from V and 5 from J; bases not matched to a gene: 4.

The rearrangement uses TRBV5-1 and TRBJ1-3; 10 bases align to TRBD1. Trimming cost V 4 bases and J 4 bases; bases outside gene matches: 5. This CDR3 is 15 amino acids long. Per germline, CDR1 SGHRS and CDR2 YFSETQ. The DNA for the CDR3 is TGCGCCAGCAGCCTCGGGACAGGGGTAGGAAACACCATATATTTT. It codes for CASSLGTGVGNTIYF.

The V and J genes are TRBV7-9 and TRBJ1-3; D is unclear. The germline V and J ends were trimmed by 5 bases and 0 bases, with 14 bases remaining between them. CDR3 length: 16 residues. Germline CDR1 is SEHNR and CDR2 is FQNEAQ (reference sequence). The DNA for the CDR3 is TGTGCCAGCAGCCCCCGTTATCGCGTCTCTGGAAACACCATATATTTT. Its protein is CASSPRYRVSGNTIYF.

The chain couples TRBV6-2 or TRBV6-3 to TRBJ2-1; D gene ambiguous. Germline-derived CDR1 and CDR2 are MNHEY and SVGEGT. V gave up 2 bases and J gave up 9 bases, with 11 bases separating them. The CDR3 is 13 amino acids. The CDR3 DNA reads TGTGCCAGCAGTTACGAAACTTACCTTGAGCAGTTCTTC. Protein: CASSYETYLEQFF.

The J gene is TRBJ2-7, the V gene TRBV29-1; 9 nucleotides line up with TRBD1. After removal of 7 bases from V and 4 bases from J, the junction contained 8 bases not matched to a gene. CDR3 size: 13 residues. The germline V gene has CDR1 SQVTM and CDR2 ANQGSEA. The chain's CDR3 is CSASTGGVYEQYF. The CDR3 DNA reads TGCAGCGCCTCCACAGGGGGCGTGTACGAGCAGTACTTC.

This clone was seen a single time. The rearrangement links TRBV19 to TRBJ1-5; D perhaps matches TRBD1 (6 bases). Trimming left V 4 bases short and J 1 base short, with 11 bases between. The CDR3 runs to 15 residues. Germline V gene sequence: CDR1 LNHDA, CDR2 SQIVND (reference sequence). CDR3 protein: CASSKGGGSNQPQHF. The CDR3 DNA reads TGTGCCAGTAGTAAAGGGGGGGGAAGCAATCAGCCCCAGCATTTT.

The rearrangement links TRBV4-1 to TRBJ2-3; D gene uncertain. The V and J ends lost 5 bases and 1 base respectively, with 19 bases between them. This CDR3 has 17 residues. Germline CDR1 MGHRA, CDR2 YSYEKL. This CDR3 reads CASSATVGIRGTDTQYF. The DNA of the CDR3 is TGCGCCAGCAGCGCTACGGTCGGCATCAGAGGCACAGATACGCAGTATTTT.

This rearrangement joins TRBV7-9 to TRBJ1-5; D is possibly TRBD1 (5 bases). Trimming pared 2 bases from V and 5 bases from J, leaving 7 bases between. The CDR3 length is 13 residues. In germline, CDR1 is SEHNR, CDR2 FQNEAQ (reference sequence). The CDR3 here is CASSLQGYQPQHF. The CDR3 nucleotides are TGTGCCAGCAGCTTACAGGGTTATCAGCCCCAGCATTTT. The entire variable domain, with the rest obtained from reference TRBV7-9 and TRBJ1-5, is as follows: DTGVSQNPRHKITKRGQNVTFRCDPISEHNRLYWYRQTLGQGPEFLTYFQNEAQLEKSRLLSDRFSAERPKGSFSTLEIQRTEQGDSAMYLCASSLQGYQPQHFGDGTRLSIL.

The chain couples TRBV7-9 to TRBJ1-2; TRBD1 agrees at 7 bases. This CDR3 contains 15 residues. With 2 bases clipped from V and 8 bases from J, the junction kept 11 bases outside the gene matches. From germline, CDR1 is SEHNR and CDR2 FQNEAQ (reference sequence). CDR3 residues: CASSLKPGGDHGYTF. CDR3 in DNA: TGTGCCAGCAGCTTAAAGCCAGGGGGTGATCACGGCTACACCTTC. Full variable domain (rest looked up from reference TRBV7-9 and TRBJ1-2): DTGVSQNPRHKITKRGQNVTFRCDPISEHNRLYWYRQTLGQGPEFLTYFQNEAQLEKSRLLSDRFSAERPKGSFSTLEIQRTEQGDSAMYLCASSLKPGGDHGYTFGSGTRLTVV.

The chain is built from TRBV19 and TRBJ1-2; D ambiguous. Per germline, CDR1 LNHDA and CDR2 SQIVND (reference sequence). The length of the CDR3 is 14 residues. Deletions cut 1 base from V and 2 bases from J, with 8 bases between. CDR3 sequence (DNA): TGTGCCAGTAGTATAGTTGCACTGAACTATGGCTACACCTTC. This sequence encodes CASSIVALNYGYTF.

The J gene is TRBJ1-1, the V gene TRBV7-9; weak D call: TRBD1 (5 bases). Germline V gene sequence: CDR1 SEHNR, CDR2 FQNEAQ (reference sequence). Trimming took off 5 bases at V and 5 bases at J, with 18 bases between the two ends. The CDR3 totals 15 residues. The CDR3 region has the DNA TGTGCCAGCAGCCGAACCCCGGGGGAGGGAACTGAAGCTTTCTTT. Protein sequence: CASSRTPGEGTEAFF.